A single sample is the source of the 30 T cell receptor beta chains below, sequenced in a study of T cells in Graves' hyperthyroidism and ophthalmopathy (dated by TCRdb to the late 2010s). The library relied on multiplex PCR. The instrument given in TCRdb is Illumina HiSeq 2000. The TCR beta CDR3 regions were amplified from the RNA transcripts. The first round of RT-PCR for the TCR CDR3 was performed with the HTBI primer set and the Qiagen OneStep RT-PCR kit. TCRdb passed the public sequencing reads through fastp at Q25 and MiXCR, retaining productive beta sequences. Each CDR3 protein gets just one entry, which takes the most common genes and DNA from the rows behind it. In this sample the table shows about half a million distinct CDR3 sequences, less than 20% of which occur a single time. The top ten constitute roughly 47% of the sample. Sequences were obtained from blood. These receptors all stem from a man aged 35 to 55 with Graves' ophthalmopathy.

This clonotype turned up a few times. J is TRBJ1-4 and V is TRBV20-1, with D possibly being TRBD1 (5 bases). Germline assignment: CDR1 DFQATT and CDR2 SNEGSKA (reference sequence). This CDR3 is 15 amino acids long. Trimming shortened V by 0 bases and J by 8 bases, and 16 bases separated the two germline ends. Here the CDR3 DNA reads TGCAGTGCTAGAGATAGCGGGACTTTGGGGGAAAAACTGTTTTTT. Its translation: CSARDSGTLGEKLFF.

The gene calls are TRBV27 and TRBJ1-1, with D maybe TRBD1 (5 bases). The CDR3 is 14 residues long. Looked up from germline, CDR1 is MNHEY and CDR2 is SMNVEV (reference sequence). The V and J ends lost 6 bases and 3 bases respectively, with 14 bases between them. CDR3 region: CASSRVDWYTEAFF. For the CDR3, the DNA is TGTGCCAGCAGCAGGGTCGATTGGTACACTGAAGCTTTCTTT.

The V and J genes are TRBV9 and TRBJ1-6; tentative D call: TRBD1 (6 bases). V lost 0 bases and J 13 bases, leaving 14 bases between the germline ends. Per the germline V gene, CDR1 is SGDLS and CDR2 is YYNGEE. The CDR3 totals 14 residues. The CDR3 coding sequence is TGTGCCAGCAGCGTAGGGTCAGGGGTCACGCCCCTCCACTTT. Its translation is CASSVGSGVTPLHF. The full variable domain, with the rest looked up from reference TRBV9 and TRBJ1-6, is DSGVTQTPKHLITATGQRVTLRCSPRSGDLSVYWYQQSLDQGLQFLIQYYNGEERAKGNILERFSAQQFPDLHSELNLSSLELGDSALYFCASSVGSGVTPLHFGNGTRLTVT.

This clonotype has at least ten counts. The chain recombines TRBV28 with TRBJ2-1; TRBD1 or TRBD2 may be the D gene (5 bases each). Trimming shortened V by 6 bases and J by 1 base, and 16 bases separated the two germline ends. Germline assignment: CDR1 MDHEN and CDR2 SYDVKM. CDR3 length: 16 amino acids. CDR3 region: CASSSRDHRSYNEQFF. The CDR3 nucleotides are TGTGCCAGCAGCTCCAGGGACCACCGGTCCTACAATGAGCAGTTCTTC.

This clonotype has a handful of counts. This chain uses TRBV5-4 with TRBJ2-1, with a weak D call TRBD2 (7 bases). V lost 4 bases and J lost 6, with 17 bases in between. This CDR3 region has 15 residues. Germline-derived CDR1 and CDR2 are SGHNT and YYREEE (reference sequence). The CDR3 is CASSPGSRGGNEQFF. The CDR3 coding sequence is TGTGCCAGCAGCCCTGGTAGTAGGGGGGGCAATGAGCAGTTCTTC.

The chain combines TRBV15 with TRBJ2-5; D remains ambiguous. CDR1 and CDR2 (germline): LNHNV, YYDKDF (reference sequence). The CDR3 sequence is 15 residues long. Trimming removed 0 bases at V and 0 bases at J, with 8 bases between. CDR3 residues: CATSRDAGYQETQYF. In nucleotides, the CDR3 is TGTGCCACCAGCAGAGATGCAGGCTACCAAGAGACCCAGTACTTC.

This clonotype has at least ten counts. The chain is built from TRBV7-8 and TRBJ2-1; D is unresolved. Per the germline V gene, CDR1 is SGHVS and CDR2 is FQNEAQ. The CDR3 loop spans 13 amino acids. V was cut by 0 bases and J by 10 bases, with 10 bases left in between. Here the CDR3 reads CASSLAGRQEQFF. Written as DNA, the CDR3 is TGTGCCAGCAGCTTAGCAGGCCGGCAGGAGCAGTTCTTC.

In its sample, this clonotype was seen many times. The rearrangement links TRBV10-3 to TRBJ1-1; 7 bases are a match to TRBD1. The germline V gene has CDR1 ENHRY and CDR2 SYGVKD. V was clipped by 0 bases and J by 1 base; unmatched bases: 2. The CDR3 is made up of 15 amino acids. This chain's CDR3 is CAISESGQQNTEAFF. The CDR3 DNA follows: TGTGCCATCAGTGAGTCGGGACAGCAGAACACTGAAGCTTTCTTT.

This clonotype has at least ten counts. The chain recombines TRBV3-1 with TRBJ1-6; D gene uncertain. The germline V gene encodes CDR1 LGHDT and CDR2 YNNKEL (reference sequence). Trimming stripped 6 bases from V and 7 bases from J, with 16 bases between. CDR3 size: 15 residues. This CDR3 is CASRGSTQWNSPLHF. CDR3 DNA sequence: TGTGCCAGCAGGGGTTCGACGCAATGGAATTCACCCCTCCACTTT.

This clonotype has a handful of counts. The chain recombines TRBV19 with TRBJ2-7; tentatively, D is TRBD1 (6 bases). The CDR3 runs 15 residues. Trimming removed 5 bases from V and 2 bases from J, with 16 bases in between. Germline CDR1 and CDR2: LNHDA and SQIVND (reference sequence). Written as DNA, the CDR3 is TGTGCCAGTAGTTCACGCCGGACAGACACCTACGAGCAGTACTTC. It specifies CASSSRRTDTYEQYF.

Of note for this clonotype: Since a much larger clone is just one base distant, this may be a read error. The chain employs TRBV3-1 and TRBJ2-5, with D perhaps TRBD2 (6 bases). The germline gives CDR1 LGHDT, CDR2 YNNKEL (reference sequence). The CDR3 loop spans 13 amino acids. CDR3 coding DNA: TGTGCCAGCAGCCAAGTGGGCCGGGAGACCCAGCACTTC. Amino acids: CASSQVGRETQHF.

This clonotype was counted only a few times. Relative to the germline gene, one junction end is altered; a read error may explain this. This chain links TRBV7-9 with TRBJ2-5; 11 bases line up with TRBD2. Germline V lookup: CDR1 SEHNR, CDR2 FQNEAQ (reference sequence). CDR3 length equals 14 residues. The CDR3 loop reads CASSLAGGLKTQYF. The CDR3 nucleotides are TGTGCCAGCAGTTTAGCGGGGGGGCTGAAGACCCAGTACTTC.

This clonotype has ten or more counts. This chain joins TRBV28 and TRBJ1-1; D may be TRBD1 (5 bases). CDR1 is MDHEN, CDR2 SYDVKM, per germline. V was cut by 5 bases and J by 7 bases, with 11 bases left in between. The CDR3 is 12 residues long. This chain's CDR3 is CASSLRDYEAFF. CDR3 bases: TGTGCCAGCAGTCTCCGGGACTATGAAGCTTTCTTT.

This clonotype was recorded a few times. Germline is not matched at one junction end, which may reflect a read error. The rearrangement joins TRBV18 to TRBJ2-5; D is undetermined. The CDR3 is 11 amino acids. Germline CDR1 is KGHSH and CDR2 is LQKENI. CDR3 bases: TGTGCCAGCTCACCCGGAGAGGCCCAGTACTTC. Translated, it gives CASSPGEAQYF.

This clonotype was seen many times. The rearrangement uses TRBV2 and TRBJ2-3; D is ambiguous. CDR1 and CDR2 from the germline V gene are SNHLY and FYNNEI. The V end lost 7 bases, the J end lost 0 bases, and 11 bases lay between the germline ends. CDR3 size: 14 residues. The CDR3 coding sequence is TGTGCCAGCACCCAAGGAACAAGCACAGATACGCAGTATTTT. It is translated as CASTQGTSTDTQYF.

This clonotype came up many times. The chain joins TRBV3-1 to TRBJ1-2; D ambiguous. CDR3 length: 12 amino acids. Germline CDR1 is LGHDT and CDR2 is YNNKEL (reference sequence). Trimming cost V 0 bases and J 7 bases, with 6 bases left between them. CDR3 in amino acids: CASSQDLRGYTF. The DNA for the CDR3 is TGTGCCAGCAGCCAAGACCTTCGTGGCTACACCTTC.

In DNA, the CDR3 is TGCGCCAGCAGCCAACCGTCGAGAGTGGGAGGCTACACCTTC. It yields the protein CASSQPSRVGGYTF. This chain joins TRBV5-1 and TRBJ1-2; D uncertain. V was pared by 4 bases and J by 8 bases, with 18 bases between. Germline V gene data show CDR1 as SGHRS and CDR2 as YFSETQ. The CDR3 runs 14 residues.

The genes are TRBV18 and TRBJ2-3; TRBD1 might be the D (7 bases). CDR1 is KGHSH and CDR2 is LQKENI in the germline V gene. The CDR3 covers 15 residues. Trimming shortened V by 5 bases and J by 1 base, and 13 bases separated the two germline ends. The CDR3 nucleotides are TGTGCCAGCTCAGCGGGACAGCTACGCACAGATACGCAGTATTTT. This encodes CASSAGQLRTDTQYF.

The table lists this clonotype with many counts. This sequence joins TRBV20-1 and TRBJ2-1; 11 positions agree with TRBD2. The germline CDR1 and CDR2 sequences are DFQATT and SNEGSKA (reference sequence). The CDR3 sequence is 19 residues long. The junction had 15 bases not matched to a gene; V was cut back by 1 base and J by 4 bases. CDR3 sequence reads: CSARAERGASGRPYNEQFF. CDR3 DNA sequence: TGCAGTGCTAGAGCGGAGAGAGGGGCTAGCGGGAGGCCATACAATGAGCAGTTCTTC.

The CDR3: CSAEAGGVTDTQYF. In DNA form, the CDR3 reads TGCAGTGCTGAAGCGGGGGGGGTCACAGATACGCAGTATTTT. This chain links TRBV20-1 with TRBJ2-3, with 10 positions matching TRBD2. The CDR3 is 14 amino acids. The V gene's germline CDR1 is DFQATT and CDR2 SNEGSKA (reference sequence). The trim removed 5 bases at V and 2 bases at J, leaving 4 bases unmatched.

This clonotype occurred many times. This chain joins TRBV6-5 and TRBJ2-7; 14 nucleotides line up with TRBD2. Germline V gives CDR1 MNHEY, CDR2 SVGAGI. The junction had 13 bases not matched to a gene; V was cut back by 0 bases and J by 6 bases. The CDR3 is made up of 19 amino acids. As DNA, the CDR3 is TGTGCCAGCAGTTACTCGGGACAGGCGGGACTAGCGGGAGTTAGCGAGCAGTACTTC. Residues: CASSYSGQAGLAGVSEQYF.

The chain joins TRBV24-1 to TRBJ2-2; D assignment may be TRBD1 or TRBD2 (5 bases each). Germline values: CDR1 KGHDR, CDR2 SFDVKD. V lost 0 bases and J 3 bases, leaving 16 bases between the germline ends. This CDR3 spans 18 amino acids. The CDR3 sequence is CATSDLRGRASDTGELFF. CDR3 DNA: TGTGCCACCAGTGATTTGCGGGGCAGGGCGAGCGACACCGGGGAGCTGTTTTTT.

The chain combines TRBV7-9 with TRBJ2-7; 7 bases line up with TRBD1. CDR1 is SEHNR, CDR2 FQNEAQ, per germline (reference sequence). The CDR3 spans 13 residues. Trimming cost V 1 base and J 6 bases; bases outside gene matches: 3. CDR3 nucleotides: TGTGCCAGCAGCTTAGAGGGGGCATCCGAGCAGTACTTC. It translates to CASSLEGASEQYF.

This clonotype was seen more than once but under ten times. The rearrangement joins TRBV4-1 to TRBJ2-1, with no clear D. CDR1 and CDR2 from the germline V gene are MGHRA and YSYEKL. The length of the CDR3 is 13 residues. The V end was cut by 6 bases, the J end by 4 bases, with 10 bases between. The CDR3 bases are TGCGCCAGCAGTCCCTCACGGTACAATGAGCAGTTCTTC. Translating gives CASSPSRYNEQFF.

Ten or more counts support this clonotype. The chain has TRBV20-1 and TRBJ2-7; D might be TRBD1 or TRBD2, each matching 5 bases. This CDR3 region has 14 residues. From germline, CDR1 is DFQATT and CDR2 SNEGSKA (reference sequence). Trimming took 6 bases from V and 1 from J, leaving 16 bases between them. DNA for the CDR3: TGCAGTGCCCGACGGGACCAGCGGTCCTACGAGCAGTACTTC. Residues: CSARRDQRSYEQYF.

The CDR3 sequence: CASSQRGLGSTEAFF. Written as DNA, the CDR3 is TGTGCCAGCAGCCAACGAGGACTAGGGAGCACTGAAGCTTTCTTT. The chain has TRBV3-1 and TRBJ1-1; no clear D gene. Looked up from germline, CDR1 is LGHDT and CDR2 is YNNKEL (reference sequence). V was trimmed by 2 bases and J by 4 bases, leaving 14 bases between them. The CDR3 sequence is 15 residues long.

This clonotype was seen ten or more times. This rearrangement joins TRBV7-6 to TRBJ2-3; D is possibly TRBD2 (5 bases). The CDR3 is 16 residues long. The germline CDR1 and CDR2 sequences are SGHVS and FNYEAQ. The germline V and J ends were trimmed by 4 bases and 1 base, with 15 bases remaining between them. The CDR3 loop is CASSSQTGMGTDTQYF. The CDR3 DNA reads as TGTGCCAGCAGCTCCCAGACGGGAATGGGCACAGATACGCAGTATTTT.

The chain carries TRBV11-1 and TRBJ1-6, with D hard to call. V lost 2 bases and J lost 11, with 13 bases in between. The germline gives CDR1 SGHAT, CDR2 FQDESV (reference sequence). The CDR3 runs to 14 residues. CDR3 coding DNA: TGTGCCAGCAGCTTACGCGGCTCACGGACACCCCTCCACTTT. This gives the protein CASSLRGSRTPLHF.

The chain has TRBV7-9 and TRBJ2-4; 9 bases map to TRBD1. V gave up 5 bases and J gave up 7 bases; unmatched junction bases: 9. The CDR3 runs 15 residues. Germline CDR1 SEHNR, CDR2 FQNEAQ (reference sequence). The DNA for the CDR3 is TGTGCCAGCAGCATCCGAGGACAGGGGAGGAACATTCAGTACTTC. It specifies CASSIRGQGRNIQYF.

The J gene is TRBJ2-7, the V gene TRBV7-9; TRBD1 agrees at 12 bases. From germline, CDR1 is SEHNR and CDR2 FQNEAQ (reference sequence). V gave up 6 bases and J gave up 3 bases; unmatched junction bases: 9. The CDR3 runs to 16 residues. DNA for the CDR3: TGTGCCAGCAGTCCCGACCGGGACAGGGGGCTCTACGAGCAGTACTTC. Protein: CASSPDRDRGLYEQYF.